Below, 21 T cell receptor beta chains from the same sample are listed, as sequenced in a study of blood T cell repertoires in COVID-19. Libraries were prepared by immunoSEQ multiplex PCR; TCRdb keeps only in-frame clonotypes and omits some of them. The table has approximately 150,000 clones, around 80% seen once. Sequencing was performed on PBMCs or T cells enriched from blood (not recorded which). The origin of the receptors is a man over 45 who had recovered from COVID-19.

This chain uses TRBV7-9 with TRBJ2-7; tentative D call: TRBD2 (6 bases). CDR1 and CDR2 (germline): SEHNR, FQNEAQ (reference sequence). V lost 5 bases, J lost 6 bases, and 20 bases lay in between. The CDR3 is 15 amino acids. CDR3 nucleotides: TGTGCCAGCAGCGCGACCGAGGGGAGGCTAACCGAGCAGTACTTC. It translates to CASSATEGRLTEQYF.

This chain connects TRBV14 to TRBJ2-5, with 8 nucleotides matching TRBD1. Unmatched junction bases numbered 6, after V lost 1 base and J lost 5 bases. The germline gives CDR1 SGHDN, CDR2 FVKESK. CDR3 length equals 15 residues. CDR3 bases: TGTGCCAGCAGCCAAGCCGACAGGGGTGGGGAGACCCAGTACTTC. It specifies CASSQADRGGETQYF.

CDR3 loop: CASSLEPDRAYNEQFF. CDR3 nucleotides: TGTGCCAGCAGCTTGGAACCAGACAGGGCCTACAATGAGCAGTTCTTC. V usage is TRBV5-4 and J usage is TRBJ2-1, with TRBD1 identical over 7 bases. The CDR3 loop spans 16 amino acids. Trimming took 0 bases from V and 2 from J; bases not matched to a gene: 5. Per germline, CDR1 SGHNT and CDR2 YYREEE (reference sequence).

J is TRBJ1-3 and V is TRBV18; tentatively, D is TRBD1 (6 bases). V lost 3 bases and J 0 bases, leaving 12 bases between the germline ends. The length of the CDR3 is 16 residues. CDR1 is KGHSH, CDR2 LQKENI, per germline. Here the CDR3 reads CASSPPGQPSGNTIYF. CDR3 nucleotide sequence: TGTGCCAGCTCACCCCCCGGACAGCCCTCTGGAAACACCATATATTTT.

The rearrangement links TRBV3-1 (or the pseudogene TRBV3-2) to TRBJ2-5; D possibly corresponds to TRBD1 (6 bases). The length of the CDR3 is 14 residues. Trimming stripped 7 bases from V and 5 bases from J, with 17 bases between. The germline V gene has CDR1 LGHDT and CDR2 YNNKEL (reference sequence). CDR3 in DNA: TGTGCCAGCACTCCGACAGGCCTAAGGGAGACCCAGTACTTC. The encoded protein is CASTPTGLRETQYF.

The V call is TRBV6-5, the J call TRBJ1-4, with D maybe TRBD1 (6 bases). The germline V gene has CDR1 MNHEY and CDR2 SVGAGI. The V end was cut by 5 bases, the J end by 4 bases, with 8 bases between. This CDR3 contains 13 residues. The CDR3 bases are TGTGCCAGCAGTAGGGGGAATAATGAAAAACTGTTTTTT. Its protein product is CASSRGNNEKLFF.

CDR3 sequence (DNA): TGCGCCAGCTCCCGAGACACGAATACGCAGTATTTT. Encoded protein: CASSRDTNTQYF. The J gene is TRBJ2-3, the V gene TRBV10-1; the D is unclear. V lost 8 bases, J lost 7 bases, and 13 bases lay in between. This CDR3 contains 12 residues. Germline-derived CDR1 and CDR2 are WNHNN and SYGVQD (reference sequence).

The chain is built from TRBV2 and TRBJ1-5; D not certain. V lost 2 bases and J 3 bases, leaving 8 bases between the germline ends. The CDR3 is 14 residues long. Germline V gene lookup returns CDR1 SNHLY and CDR2 FYNNEI. CDR3 protein: CASSEPVLNQPQHF. DNA of the CDR3: TGTGCCAGCAGTGAACCGGTCCTCAATCAGCCCCAGCATTTT. Combining the CDR3 with reference TRBV2 and TRBJ1-5 gives the whole variable domain EPEVTQTPSHQVTQMGQEVILRCVPISNHLYFYWYRQILGQKVEFLVSFYNNEISEKSEIFDDQFSVERPDGSNFTLKIRSTKLEDSAMYFCASSEPVLNQPQHFGDGTRLSIL.

The chain uses TRBV29-1 and TRBJ1-4; 7 nucleotides agree with TRBD1. The CDR3 has 13 amino acids. CDR1 and CDR2 (germline): SQVTM, ANQGSEA. Germline trimming cut 7 bases from V and 5 bases from J; bases unmatched to any gene: 7. The CDR3 DNA follows: TGCAGCGGAAAAAGGGGGCAAAATGAAAAACTGTTTTTT. Its protein is CSGKRGQNEKLFF. The full variable domain, completed using reference TRBV29-1 and TRBJ1-4, is SAVISQKPSRDICQRGTSLTIQCQVDSQVTMMFWYRQQPGQSLTLIATANQGSEATYESGFVIDKFPISRPNLTFSTLTVSNMSPEDSSIYLCSGKRGQNEKLFFGSGTQLSVL.

This rearrangement joins TRBV5-8 to TRBJ1-5; TRBD1 might be the D (6 bases). The germline V and J ends were trimmed by 2 bases and 5 bases, with 14 bases remaining between them. The length of the CDR3 is 15 residues. The germline CDR1 and CDR2 sequences are SGHTS and YDEGEE. The DNA of the CDR3 is TGTGCCAGCAGCTTTTCTGGGACACGAGATCAGCCCCAGCATTTT. It encodes CASSFSGTRDQPQHF.

The rearrangement uses TRBV28 and TRBJ1-2; TRBD1 aligns across 7 bases. CDR1 is MDHEN and CDR2 is SYDVKM in the germline V gene. CDR3 length: 18 residues. V lost 2 bases to trimming and J lost 2 bases; unmatched junction nucleotides: 14. CDR3 coding DNA: TGTGCCAGCAGTTTAATTACTACTCAGCAGGGGGTAAACTATGGCTACACCTTC. This sequence encodes CASSLITTQQGVNYGYTF.

The chain uses TRBV6-5 and TRBJ1-5, with 8 positions matching TRBD1. The germline CDR1 and CDR2 sequences are MNHEY and SVGAGI. V trimming: 2 bases; J trimming: 3 bases; junction bases outside the gene matches: 3. The CDR3 is 15 amino acids. The CDR3 DNA is TGTGCCAGCAGTTACCAGGACAGGGTCAATCAGCCCCAGCATTTT. Its protein is CASSYQDRVNQPQHF.

The rearrangement uses TRBV7-9 and TRBJ2-2; perhaps TRBD1 as D (5 bases). The CDR3 totals 16 residues. The germline CDR1 and CDR2 sequences are SEHNR and FQNEAQ (reference sequence). V was cut by 5 bases and J by 6 bases, with 19 bases left in between. As DNA, the CDR3 is TGTGCCAGCAGCGTGCAGGGAACCCTCGATCCCGGGGAGCTGTTTTTT. Protein product: CASSVQGTLDPGELFF.

This chain joins TRBV4-1 and TRBJ2-7; TRBD2 matches 8 bases. The V and J ends lost 3 bases and 4 bases, in that order; junction bases with no gene match: 14. The germline CDR1 and CDR2 sequences are MGHRA and YSYEKL. The CDR3 covers 17 residues. CDR3 region: CASSQATGAGGLYEQYF. The CDR3, as DNA: TGCGCCAGCAGCCAGGCCACGGGGGCGGGGGGCCTTTACGAGCAGTACTTC.

The chain couples TRBV7-9 to TRBJ2-1; possible D gene TRBD2, 5 bases. This CDR3 spans 13 amino acids. The V end lost 0 bases, the J end lost 7 bases, and 7 bases lay between the germline ends. From germline, CDR1 is SEHNR and CDR2 FQNEAQ (reference sequence). CDR3 protein: CASSLAAANEQFF. The CDR3 nucleotides are TGTGCCAGCAGCTTAGCAGCGGCGAATGAGCAGTTCTTC.

This chain links TRBV6-5 with TRBJ1-1; TRBD1 matches 7 bases. The CDR3 has 14 amino acids. From germline, CDR1 is MNHEY and CDR2 SVGAGI. V was pared by 5 bases and J by 8 bases, with 11 bases of the junction left unmatched. CDR3 nucleotide sequence: TGTGCCAGCAGTATCTACCGGGACAGCAACGAAGCTTTCTTT. Amino acids: CASSIYRDSNEAFF.

This clone was seen only once. The V call is TRBV5-6, the J call TRBJ1-6, with D unclear. The CDR3 loop spans 14 amino acids. V was shortened by 1 base and J by 9 bases, with 11 bases between the two germline ends. The V gene's germline CDR1 is SGHDT and CDR2 YYEEEE. The CDR3 is CASSLPRTSSPLHF. The CDR3 DNA is TGTGCCAGCAGCTTGCCCCGAACGAGTTCACCCCTCCACTTT.

The CDR3 sequence: CASSYSSANYGYTF. CDR3 nucleotide sequence: TGTGCCAGCAGTTACTCGTCGGCTAACTATGGCTACACCTTC. The gene calls are TRBV6-5 and TRBJ1-2, with D hard to call. V was cut by 0 bases and J by 0 bases, with 5 bases left in between. From germline, CDR1 is MNHEY and CDR2 SVGAGI. The CDR3 extends over 14 amino acids.

The gene calls are TRBV4-1 and TRBJ1-3; a weak D match, TRBD1 (6 bases). V lost 0 bases to trimming and J lost 4 bases, with 13 bases between them. CDR3 length: 16 amino acids. CDR1 is MGHRA and CDR2 is YSYEKL in the germline V gene. CDR3 coding DNA: TGCGCCAGCAGCCAAGATCCAGGGGCGACAGGAAACACCATATATTTT. Translating gives CASSQDPGATGNTIYF.

In this sample, this clone turned up a few times. This chain uses TRBV20-1 with TRBJ1-2; the D gene is possibly TRBD1 (5 bases). The CDR3 spans 11 residues. V was cut by 5 bases and J by 4 bases, with 8 bases left in between. Germline V lookup: CDR1 DFQATT, CDR2 SNEGSKA (reference sequence). DNA of the CDR3: TGCAGTGCTGGGGGGGGCTATGGCTACACCTTC. Amino acid sequence: CSAGGGYGYTF.

The chain carries TRBV19 and TRBJ1-2, with a possible D match to TRBD1 (6 bases). Germline values: CDR1 LNHDA, CDR2 SQIVND (reference sequence). Trimming removed 5 bases at V and 4 bases at J, with 11 bases between. This CDR3 comprises 13 residues. The CDR3 region is CASSAGATYGYTF. DNA of the CDR3: TGTGCCAGTAGTGCAGGGGCGACCTATGGCTACACCTTC.